These 20 T cell receptor beta chains share one sample of origin, sequenced in a study of Tregs in tolerant kidney transplant recipients. Produced via immunoSEQ multiplex PCR; TCRdb's table is partial and in-frame only. Of around 20,000 clones in the sample, roughly 82% were seen once. The material sequenced was Tregs from blood. The source of these receptors is a human donor in good health.

The genes are TRBV7-9 and TRBJ1-3; no definite D call. V was trimmed by 0 bases and J by 0 bases, leaving 12 bases between them. Germline V gene data show CDR1 as SEHNR and CDR2 as FQNEAQ (reference sequence). The length of the CDR3 is 17 residues. In DNA, the CDR3 is TGTGCCAGCAGCTTAGCGATCTCTGCCGCCTCTGGAAACACCATATATTTT. Protein product: CASSLAISAASGNTIYF.

This rearrangement joins TRBV18 to TRBJ2-6, with D uncertain. The CDR3 extends over 17 amino acids. V was pared by 3 bases and J by 0 bases, with 12 bases between. Germline V gene sequence: CDR1 KGHSH, CDR2 LQKENI. The CDR3 sequence: CASSPSWASSGANVLTF. The CDR3 DNA reads TGTGCCAGCTCACCGTCCTGGGCCAGCTCTGGGGCCAACGTCCTGACTTTC.

The chain carries TRBV5-1 and TRBJ1-2; D call uncertain. V lost 2 bases, J lost 5 bases, and 13 bases lay in between. The CDR3 has 14 residues. Germline values: CDR1 SGHRS, CDR2 YFSETQ. CDR3 bases: TGCGCCAGCAGCTTAGACGACAACCAATATGGCTACACCTTC. Translating gives CASSLDDNQYGYTF.

The V call is TRBV7-8, the J call TRBJ2-3, with unresolved D. Germline V lookup: CDR1 SGHVS, CDR2 FQNEAQ. Trimming took 1 base from V and 5 from J, leaving 1 base between them. This CDR3 contains 11 residues. The CDR3 is CASSLEDTQYF. CDR3 sequence (DNA): TGTGCCAGCAGCTTAGAAGATACGCAGTATTTT. Based on the CDR3 plus reference TRBV7-8 and TRBJ2-3, the full variable domain is GAGVSQSPRYKVAKRGQDVALRCDPISGHVSLFWYQQALGQGPEFLTYFQNEAQLDKSGLPSDRFFAERPEGSVSTLKIQRTQQEDSAVYLCASSLEDTQYFGPGTRLTVL.

This clone has just a few counts. The chain links TRBV5-1 to TRBJ1-3; TRBD1 is a possible D gene (5 bases). Per germline, CDR1 SGHRS and CDR2 YFSETQ. V dropped 4 bases and J dropped 5 bases, with 10 bases sitting between them. This CDR3 has 13 residues. This chain's CDR3 is CASSLGGRNTIYF. The CDR3, as DNA: TGCGCCAGCAGCCTTGGGGGTAGAAACACCATATATTTT.

In its sample, this clone was seen once. This rearrangement joins TRBV7-2 to TRBJ1-2; 10 nucleotides agree with TRBD1. Per germline, CDR1 SGHTA and CDR2 FQGNSA. Trimming removed 4 bases from V and 4 bases from J; junction bases left unmatched: 3. The CDR3 is 14 amino acids. For the CDR3, the DNA is TGTGCCAGCAGCTCGGGACAGGGGAGCTATGGCTACACCTTC. Translated: CASSSGQGSYGYTF.

This clone was counted a few times. CDR3 DNA sequence: TGCGCCAGCAGCCCCTTAATCAATCAGCCCCAGCATTTT. This encodes CASSPLINQPQHF. This rearrangement joins TRBV4-1 to TRBJ1-5; D is unresolved. The CDR3 length is 13 residues. V lost 4 bases to trimming and J lost 3 bases, with 7 bases between them. Germline V gene data show CDR1 as MGHRA and CDR2 as YSYEKL.

By its share, this clone is medium-sized (0.01 to 0.1%). The chain is built from TRBV7-2 and TRBJ2-7; tentatively, D is TRBD1 (6 bases). CDR1 is SGHTA, CDR2 FQGNSA, per germline. This CDR3 comprises 12 residues. V was cut by 5 bases and J by 6 bases, with 11 bases left in between. CDR3: CASSLFRGEQYF. The CDR3 DNA reads TGTGCCAGCAGCCTTTTCAGGGGCGAGCAGTACTTC.

The genes are TRBV4-1 and TRBJ2-4; no clear D gene. This CDR3 has 18 residues. Trimming pared 0 bases from V and 2 bases from J, leaving 17 bases between. In germline, CDR1 is MGHRA, CDR2 YSYEKL. The CDR3 loop is CASSQDKSGRTPKNIQYF. CDR3 coding DNA: TGCGCCAGCAGCCAAGATAAATCCGGGCGAACCCCCAAAAACATTCAGTACTTC.

The chain recombines TRBV30 with TRBJ2-7, with D tentatively TRBD2 (6 bases). With 6 bases removed from V and 5 bases from J, the gap between germline ends came to 17 bases. The CDR3 loop spans 13 amino acids. Germline loops: CDR1 GTSNPN, CDR2 SVGIG (reference sequence). Written as DNA, the CDR3 is TGTGCCTGTCGGGAGAGAGGGATCCACGAGCAGTACTTC. Its translation is CACRERGIHEQYF.

About this clone: At one end, the junction sequence differs from germline, possibly due to a read error. The chain employs TRBV19 and TRBJ1-2; TRBD1 agrees at 8 bases. There are 14 residues in the CDR3. Looked up from germline, CDR1 is LNHDA and CDR2 is SQIVND (reference sequence). DNA for the CDR3: TGTGCCAGTAGTCCTGGGACAGGCCGACCTGTTGCCGACTTC. Encoded protein: CASSPGTGRPVADF.

A few counts support this clone. The CDR3 nucleotides are TGTGCCAGCAGCTTGAGTAACGGAAACACCATATATTTT. Its protein is CASSLSNGNTIYF. The genes are TRBV6-1 and TRBJ1-3, with unresolved D. CDR3 length equals 13 residues. Deletions cut 6 bases from V and 4 bases from J, with 10 bases between. Germline loops: CDR1 MNHNS, CDR2 SASEGT.

The DNA of the CDR3 is TGCGCCAGCAGCTTGGCGGACAGGGGAAACGAAAAACTGTTTTTT. It is translated as CASSLADRGNEKLFF. The chain uses TRBV5-1 and TRBJ1-4; 9 nucleotides match TRBD1. V trimming: 0 bases; J trimming: 8 bases; junction bases outside the gene matches: 5. The CDR3 contains 15 residues. Germline V gene sequence: CDR1 SGHRS, CDR2 YFSETQ.

The J gene is TRBJ2-3, the V gene TRBV2; 9 nucleotides align to TRBD1. The CDR3 runs 14 residues. V shed 7 bases, J shed 6 bases, and the junction held 8 bases outside the gene matches. Germline V gives CDR1 SNHLY, CDR2 FYNNEI. In DNA form, the CDR3 reads TGTGCCAGCATTGGAGACAGGGGGACGGATACGCAGTATTTT. It specifies CASIGDRGTDTQYF.

This chain joins TRBV18 and TRBJ2-7; D is possibly TRBD2 (6 bases). V gave up 1 base and J gave up 1 base, with 11 bases separating them. The germline V gene has CDR1 KGHSH and CDR2 LQKENI. The CDR3 has 15 residues. The CDR3, as DNA: TGTGCCAGCTCACCACGCGCGGGGACTTCCTACGAGCAGTACTTC. This codes for CASSPRAGTSYEQYF.

This clone was seen only once. V gene TRBV27 combines with J gene TRBJ1-5; perhaps TRBD1 as D (5 bases). The CDR3 consists of 14 residues. CDR1 is MNHEY, CDR2 SMNVEV, per germline (reference sequence). V lost 3 bases to trimming and J lost 4 bases, with 10 bases between them. CDR3 nucleotides: TGTGCCAGCAGTTTTGACGGGGGAAATCAGCCCCAGCATTTT. Residues: CASSFDGGNQPQHF.

The chain employs TRBV25-1 and TRBJ2-5, with 10 positions matching TRBD1. CDR3 length: 16 residues. With 4 bases clipped from V and 5 bases from J, the junction kept 10 bases outside the gene matches. CDR1 MGHDK and CDR2 SYGVNS come from the germline V gene. The CDR3 DNA follows: TGTGCCAGCAGTGCAAGACAGGGGGCATCCATGGAGACCCAGTACTTC. Encoded protein: CASSARQGASMETQYF. Complete variable domain (other parts from reference TRBV25-1 and TRBJ2-5): EADIYQTPRYLVIGTGKKITLECSQTMGHDKMYWYQQDPGMELHLIHYSYGVNSTEKGDLSSESTVSRIRTEHFPLTLESARPSHTSQYLCASSARQGASMETQYFGPGTRLLVL.

This chain connects TRBV6-1 to TRBJ2-1; TRBD2 is a possible D gene (6 bases). The CDR3 length is 15 residues. CDR1 MNHNS and CDR2 SASEGT come from the germline V gene. Trimming stripped 4 bases from V and 0 bases from J, with 10 bases between. Written as DNA, the CDR3 is TGTGCCAGCAGTGGTTACGGGGGCTCCTACAATGAGCAGTTCTTC. The encoded protein is CASSGYGGSYNEQFF.

This clone was observed a handful of times. The chain is built from TRBV30 and TRBJ1-2, with a tentative D call TRBD1 (6 bases). The CDR3 runs to 13 residues. Germline V gene sequence: CDR1 GTSNPN, CDR2 SVGIG (reference sequence). V lost 2 bases and J 2 bases, leaving 9 bases between the germline ends. The CDR3 protein is CAWSTGGNYGYTF. The CDR3 DNA reads as TGTGCCTGGAGTACCGGGGGCAACTATGGCTACACCTTC. The entire variable domain, with the rest obtained from reference TRBV30 and TRBJ1-2, is as follows: SQTIHQWPATLVQPVGSPLSLECTVEGTSNPNLYWYRQAAGRGLQLLFYSVGIGQISSEVPQNLSASRPQDRQFILSSKKLLLSDSGFYLCAWSTGGNYGYTFGSGTRLTVV.

The J gene is TRBJ2-1, the V gene TRBV28; TRBD2 matches at 10 bases. Germline V gene data show CDR1 as MDHEN and CDR2 as SYDVKM. V gave up 3 bases and J gave up 7 bases; unmatched junction bases: 9. This CDR3 has 16 residues. The CDR3 DNA sequence: TGTGCCAGCAGTTTGCGTAAGCGGGGGGGCTCTAATGAGCAGTTCTTC. It specifies CASSLRKRGGSNEQFF. The variable domain in full, with the rest retrieved from reference TRBV28 and TRBJ2-1, is DVKVTQSSRYLVKRTGEKVFLECVQDMDHENMFWYRQDPGLGLRLIYFSYDVKMKEKGDIPEGYSVSREKKERFSLILESASTNQTSMYLCASSLRKRGGSNEQFFGPGTRLTVL.